These T cell receptor beta chains were read from a single sample in a study of control samples from healthy donors and cancer patients. The table came from immunoSEQ multiplex PCR; TCRdb's copy has only in-frame clones and leaves some out. The data hold over 150,000 clones, with approximately 90% observed a single time. Sequencing was carried out using blood. Receptor source: a man aged 25-45 years in good health. CDR3s include the opening cysteine and the closing phenylalanine or tryptophan. The D gene is left open where the match is weak. Clone size, where shown, is once, few, many, or a class for clones that have expanded.

D gene: TRBD1
clone size: -
J gene: TRBJ2-5
V gene: TRBV5-1
CDR3 protein: CASGGTGQETQYF
CDR3 DNA: TGCGCCAGCGGAGGGACAGGCCAAGAGACCCAGTACTTC

D gene: TRBD1
clone size: -
J gene: TRBJ2-3
V gene: TRBV6-6
CDR3 protein: CASSSGQGTHTDTQYF
CDR3 DNA: TGTGCCAGCAGCTCGGGACAGGGGACACACACAGATACGCAGTATTTT

D gene: -
clone size: -
J gene: TRBJ1-1
V gene: TRBV13
CDR3 protein: CASSSWAETNTEAFF
CDR3 DNA: TGTGCCAGCAGCTCATGGGCCGAAACTAACACTGAAGCTTTCTTT

D gene: -
clone size: -
J gene: TRBJ2-1
V gene: TRBV11-2
CDR3 protein: CASSLGLAASRNEQFF
CDR3 DNA: TGTGCCAGCAGCTTAGGATTAGCGGCCTCCCGGAATGAGCAGTTCTTC

D gene: -
clone size: -
J gene: TRBJ2-7
V gene: TRBV18
CDR3 protein: CASSPGGHGYEQYF
CDR3 DNA: TGTGCCAGCTCACCAGGGGGCCACGGGTACGAGCAGTACTTC

D gene: -
clone size: -
J gene: TRBJ1-3
V gene: TRBV15
CDR3 protein: CATSRDNPRGNTIYF
CDR3 DNA: TGTGCCACCAGCAGAGATAATCCCCGCGGAAACACCATATATTTT

D gene: -
clone size: -
J gene: TRBJ2-7
V gene: TRBV7-8
CDR3 protein: CASSPLDNEQYF
CDR3 DNA: TGTGCCAGCAGCCCCCTCGATAACGAGCAGTACTTC

D gene: -
clone size: -
J gene: TRBJ2-5
V gene: TRBV5-4
CDR3 protein: CASSFSGLGEETQYF
CDR3 DNA: TGTGCCAGCAGCTTCTCCGGGCTGGGGGAAGAGACCCAGTACTTC

D gene: -
clone size: -
J gene: TRBJ2-5
V gene: TRBV19
CDR3 protein: CASSRDAVYQETQYF
CDR3 DNA: TGTGCCAGTAGCCGGGACGCTGTGTACCAAGAGACCCAGTACTTC

D gene: TRBD2
clone size: -
J gene: TRBJ2-7
V gene: TRBV27
CDR3 protein: CATAPGLTSYEQYF
CDR3 DNA: TGTGCCACCGCCCCGGGACTAACGAGTTACGAGCAGTACTTC

D gene: TRBD2
clone size: -
J gene: TRBJ2-3
V gene: TRBV9
CDR3 protein: CASSLQTSRGGDTQYF
CDR3 DNA: TGTGCCAGCAGCCTACAGACTAGCCGGGGAGGAGATACGCAGTATTTT

D gene: -
clone size: -
J gene: TRBJ1-1
V gene: TRBV5-1
CDR3 protein: CASSRQLNTEAFF
CDR3 DNA: TGCGCCAGCAGCCGACAGTTGAACACTGAAGCTTTCTTT

D gene: -
clone size: -
J gene: TRBJ2-2
V gene: TRBV30
CDR3 protein: CAWTFLSRPTYTGELFF
CDR3 DNA: TGTGCCTGGACTTTCCTATCGAGACCGACGTACACCGGGGAGCTGTTTTTT

D gene: -
clone size: -
J gene: TRBJ2-3
V gene: TRBV11-2
CDR3 protein: CASSLPRDPRPDTQYF
CDR3 DNA: TGTGCCAGCAGCTTACCGCGGGACCCACGGCCAGATACGCAGTATTTT

D gene: TRBD2
clone size: -
J gene: TRBJ2-1
V gene: TRBV6-6
CDR3 protein: CASSFTGTNNEQFF
CDR3 DNA: TGTGCCAGCAGTTTTACCGGGACTAACAATGAGCAGTTCTTC

D gene: -
clone size: -
J gene: TRBJ2-3
V gene: TRBV18
CDR3 protein: CASSVSTDTQYF
CDR3 DNA: TGTGCCAGCTCAGTGAGCACAGATACGCAGTATTTT

D gene: -
clone size: once
J gene: TRBJ1-5
V gene: TRBV28
CDR3 protein: CASSSAAGMKPQHF
CDR3 DNA: TGTGCCAGCAGCTCGGCGGCAGGGATGAAGCCCCAGCATTTT

D gene: -
clone size: once
J gene: TRBJ1-2
V gene: TRBV7-8
CDR3 protein: CASSRDWGDPNYGYTF
CDR3 DNA: TGTGCCAGCAGCCGAGACTGGGGCGACCCTAACTATGGCTACACCTTC

D gene: -
clone size: -
J gene: TRBJ1-3
V gene: TRBV2
CDR3 protein: CASSEVADSTIYF
CDR3 DNA: TGTGCCAGCAGTGAAGTGGCAGATAGCACCATATATTTT

D gene: -
clone size: -
J gene: TRBJ1-1
V gene: TRBV5-1
CDR3 protein: CASSRGGSGSGTEAFF
CDR3 DNA: TGCGCCAGCAGCCGGGGAGGGTCGGGTTCGGGCACTGAAGCTTTCTTT

D gene: -
clone size: -
J gene: TRBJ2-7
V gene: TRBV10-1
CDR3 protein: CASSDPRPRTYEQYF
CDR3 DNA: TGCGCCAGCAGTGATCCTCGACCCCGAACCTACGAGCAGTACTTC

D gene: TRBD2
clone size: -
J gene: TRBJ2-2
V gene: TRBV5-1
CDR3 protein: CASSSLKAGGKTGELFF
CDR3 DNA: TGCGCCAGCAGCTCCCTCAAAGCGGGGGGAAAGACCGGGGAGCTGTTTTTT

D gene: -
clone size: -
J gene: TRBJ1-6
V gene: TRBV6-5
CDR3 protein: CASNRLQGNSPLHF
CDR3 DNA: TGTGCCAGCAACCGTCTACAGGGAAATTCACCCCTCCACTTT

D gene: -
clone size: -
J gene: TRBJ1-3
V gene: TRBV5-1
CDR3 protein: CASSATSSGNTIYF
CDR3 DNA: TGCGCCAGCAGCGCCACGAGCTCTGGAAACACCATATATTTT

D gene: -
clone size: -
J gene: TRBJ2-3
V gene: TRBV11-2
CDR3 protein: CASSKDGVSTDTQYF
CDR3 DNA: TGTGCCAGCAGCAAAGATGGGGTCAGCACAGATACGCAGTATTTT

D gene: TRBD1
clone size: -
J gene: TRBJ2-6
V gene: TRBV27
CDR3 protein: CASSANRGPSGANVLTF
CDR3 DNA: TGTGCCAGCAGCGCAAACAGGGGACCCTCTGGGGCCAACGTCCTGACTTTC

D gene: -
clone size: -
J gene: TRBJ2-2
V gene: TRBV7-9
CDR3 protein: CASSLQGRGFYTGELFF
CDR3 DNA: TGTGCCAGCAGCTTACAGGGGCGAGGGTTTTACACCGGGGAGCTGTTTTTT

D gene: -
clone size: -
J gene: TRBJ1-1
V gene: TRBV30
CDR3 protein: CACHRVAVEAFF
CDR3 DNA: TGTGCCTGCCACCGGGTAGCTGTGGAAGCTTTCTTT

D gene: -
clone size: -
J gene: TRBJ1-3
V gene: TRBV21-1
CDR3 protein: CASRRQGRAGNTIYF
CDR3 DNA: TGTGCCAGCAGGAGACAGGGAAGGGCTGGAAACACCATATATTTT

D gene: TRBD1
clone size: -
J gene: TRBJ1-5
V gene: TRBV7-9
CDR3 protein: CASSLQGDQPQHF
CDR3 DNA: TGTGCCAGCAGCTTACAGGGGGATCAGCCCCAGCATTTT

D gene: -
clone size: -
J gene: TRBJ2-2
V gene: TRBV25-1
CDR3 protein: CASSESQLANTGELFF
CDR3 DNA: TGTGCCAGCAGTGAATCCCAACTAGCGAACACCGGGGAGCTGTTTTTT

D gene: -
clone size: -
J gene: TRBJ1-2
V gene: TRBV4-1
CDR3 protein: CASSQVTGDILANYGYTF
CDR3 DNA: TGCGCCAGCAGCCAAGTCACAGGAGATATTTTAGCTAACTATGGCTACACCTTC

D gene: TRBD2
clone size: -
J gene: TRBJ2-7
V gene: TRBV6-5
CDR3 protein: CASSSSGGSYEQYF
CDR3 DNA: TGTGCCAGCAGTTCGAGCGGGGGCTCCTACGAGCAGTACTTC

D gene: -
clone size: -
J gene: TRBJ1-1
V gene: TRBV6-5
CDR3 protein: CATQGGPAGGFF
CDR3 DNA: TGTGCCACCCAAGGGGGGCCAGCGGGGGGGTTCTTT

D gene: TRBD2
clone size: -
J gene: TRBJ2-7
V gene: TRBV5-1
CDR3 protein: CASSLGTSGYEQYF
CDR3 DNA: TGCGCCAGCAGCTTGGGGACTAGCGGCTACGAGCAGTACTTC

D gene: TRBD1
clone size: once
J gene: TRBJ2-7
V gene: TRBV6-5
CDR3 protein: CASSYSGQGTYEQYF
CDR3 DNA: TGTGCCAGCAGTTACTCGGGACAGGGGACCTACGAGCAGTACTTC

D gene: TRBD1
clone size: -
J gene: TRBJ1-2
V gene: TRBV5-6
CDR3 protein: CASSLDWDRGRGGYTF
CDR3 DNA: TGTGCCAGCAGCTTGGATTGGGACAGGGGGCGAGGCGGCTACACCTTC

D gene: TRBD2
clone size: -
J gene: TRBJ2-3
V gene: TRBV4-1
CDR3 protein: CASSQGSGGADTQYF
CDR3 DNA: TGCGCCAGCAGCCAGGGGTCGGGGGGGGCGGATACGCAGTATTTT

D gene: -
clone size: -
J gene: TRBJ2-3
V gene: TRBV30
CDR3 protein: CAIAGLDTQYF
CDR3 DNA: TGTGCCATTGCGGGGTTAGATACGCAGTATTTT

D gene: -
clone size: -
J gene: TRBJ2-2
V gene: TRBV9
CDR3 protein: CASSVASGVNTGELFF
CDR3 DNA: TGTGCCAGCAGCGTAGCCTCGGGAGTGAACACCGGGGAGCTGTTTTTT

D gene: -
clone size: -
J gene: TRBJ2-5
V gene: TRBV5-1
CDR3 protein: CASSLLGQETQYF
CDR3 DNA: TGCGCCAGCAGCTTGCTAGGTCAAGAGACCCAGTACTTC

D gene: -
clone size: -
J gene: TRBJ2-3
V gene: TRBV19
CDR3 protein: CASSIWGTDTQYF
CDR3 DNA: TGTGCCAGTAGTATTTGGGGTACAGATACGCAGTATTTT

D gene: -
clone size: -
J gene: TRBJ1-1
V gene: TRBV6-5
CDR3 protein: CASSLLDSQFSEAFF
CDR3 DNA: TGTGCCAGCAGTCTCCTGGACAGTCAGTTTAGTGAAGCTTTCTTT

D gene: TRBD2
clone size: -
J gene: TRBJ2-2
V gene: TRBV4-2
CDR3 protein: CASSQVLALRGELFF
CDR3 DNA: TGTGCCAGCAGCCAAGTACTAGCGCTTCGGGGGGAGCTGTTTTTT

D gene: TRBD2
clone size: -
J gene: TRBJ2-1
V gene: TRBV7-3
CDR3 protein: CASSRGLAVYNEQFF
CDR3 DNA: TGTGCCAGCAGCCGCGGACTAGCGGTCTACAATGAGCAGTTCTTC

D gene: -
clone size: once
J gene: TRBJ1-2
V gene: TRBV2
CDR3 protein: CASRGSLYGYTF
CDR3 DNA: TGTGCCAGCAGGGGCAGCCTCTATGGCTACACCTTC

D gene: -
clone size: -
J gene: TRBJ1-5
V gene: TRBV6-5
CDR3 protein: CASRIRQGDQPQHF
CDR3 DNA: TGTGCCAGCAGGATTCGGCAGGGAGATCAGCCCCAGCATTTT

D gene: TRBD2
clone size: few
J gene: TRBJ2-3
V gene: TRBV9
CDR3 protein: CASSRGLAGAGNTQYF
CDR3 DNA: TGTGCCAGCAGCCGGGGACTAGCGGGAGCTGGGAATACGCAGTATTTT

D gene: TRBD2
clone size: -
J gene: TRBJ2-5
V gene: TRBV10-1
CDR3 protein: CASSESGLNQETQYF
CDR3 DNA: TGCGCCAGCAGTGAGTCGGGACTAAACCAAGAGACCCAGTACTTC

D gene: TRBD1
clone size: -
J gene: TRBJ1-5
V gene: TRBV5-5
CDR3 protein: CASSITGVQPQHF
CDR3 DNA: TGTGCCAGCAGCATAACAGGGGTTCAGCCCCAGCATTTT

D gene: -
clone size: -
J gene: TRBJ1-1
V gene: TRBV19
CDR3 protein: CASRSGTANTEAFF
CDR3 DNA: TGTGCCAGCAGATCCGGGACGGCGAACACTGAAGCTTTCTTT

D gene: -
clone size: -
J gene: TRBJ2-7
V gene: TRBV7-9
CDR3 protein: CASSNHPSGQNYEQYF
CDR3 DNA: TGTGCCAGCAGCAACCACCCCTCGGGACAAAACTACGAGCAGTACTTC

D gene: -
clone size: once
J gene: TRBJ1-2
V gene: TRBV4-2
CDR3 protein: CASSQDHLGAGFYGYTF
CDR3 DNA: TGTGCCAGCAGCCAAGATCACCTCGGGGCAGGGTTTTATGGCTACACCTTC

D gene: TRBD2
clone size: once
J gene: TRBJ2-2
V gene: TRBV13
CDR3 protein: CASRKWALAGVHSGELFF
CDR3 DNA: TGTGCCAGCAGAAAATGGGCACTAGCGGGAGTCCACTCTGGGGAGCTGTTTTTT